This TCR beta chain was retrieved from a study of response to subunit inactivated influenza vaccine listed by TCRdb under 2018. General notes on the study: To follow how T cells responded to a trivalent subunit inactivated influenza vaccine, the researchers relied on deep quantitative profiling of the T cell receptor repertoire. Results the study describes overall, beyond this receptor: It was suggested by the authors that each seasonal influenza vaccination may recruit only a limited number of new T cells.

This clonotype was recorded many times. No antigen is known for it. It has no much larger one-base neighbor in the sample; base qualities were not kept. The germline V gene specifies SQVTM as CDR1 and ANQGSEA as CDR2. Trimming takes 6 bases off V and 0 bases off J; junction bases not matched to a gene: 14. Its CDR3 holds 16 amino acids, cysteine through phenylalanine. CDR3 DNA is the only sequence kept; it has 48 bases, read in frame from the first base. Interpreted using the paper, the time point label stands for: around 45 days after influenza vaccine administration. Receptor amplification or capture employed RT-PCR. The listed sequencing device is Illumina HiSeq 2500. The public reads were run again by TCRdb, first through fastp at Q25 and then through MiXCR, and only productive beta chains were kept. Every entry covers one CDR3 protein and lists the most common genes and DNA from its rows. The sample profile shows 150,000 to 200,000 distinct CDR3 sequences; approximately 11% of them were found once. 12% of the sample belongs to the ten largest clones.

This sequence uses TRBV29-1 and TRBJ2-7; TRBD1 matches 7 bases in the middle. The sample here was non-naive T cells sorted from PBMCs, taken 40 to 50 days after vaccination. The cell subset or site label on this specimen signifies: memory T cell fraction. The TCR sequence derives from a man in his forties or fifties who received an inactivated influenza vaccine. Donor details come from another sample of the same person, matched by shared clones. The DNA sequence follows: TGCAGCGTAGCCGGGACAGTATCCAAGAGCTCCTACGAGCAGTACTTC. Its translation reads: CSVAGTVSKSSYEQYF.